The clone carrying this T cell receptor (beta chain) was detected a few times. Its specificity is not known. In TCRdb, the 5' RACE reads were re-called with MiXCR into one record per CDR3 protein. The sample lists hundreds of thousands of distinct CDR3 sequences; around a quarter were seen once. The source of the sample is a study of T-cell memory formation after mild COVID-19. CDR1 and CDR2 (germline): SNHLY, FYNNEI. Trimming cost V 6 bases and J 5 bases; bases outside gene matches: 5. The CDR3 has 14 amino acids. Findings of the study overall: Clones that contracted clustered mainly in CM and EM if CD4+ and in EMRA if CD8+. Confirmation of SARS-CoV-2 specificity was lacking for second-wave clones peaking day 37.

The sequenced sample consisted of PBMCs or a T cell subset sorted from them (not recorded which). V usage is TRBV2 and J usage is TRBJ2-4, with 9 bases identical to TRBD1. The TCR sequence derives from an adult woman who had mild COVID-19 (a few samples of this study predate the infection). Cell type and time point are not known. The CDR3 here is CASRHRGRENIQYF. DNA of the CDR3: TGTGCCAGCAGACACAGGGGGCGAGAAAACATTCAGTACTTC. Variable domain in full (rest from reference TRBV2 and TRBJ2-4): EPEVTQTPSHQVTQMGQEVILRCVPISNHLYFYWYRQILGQKVEFLVSFYNNEISEKSEIFDDQFSVERPDGSNFTLKIRSTKLEDSAMYFCASRHRGRENIQYFGAGTRLSVL.